The clone carrying this T cell receptor (beta chain) occurred a few times. TCRdb redid the calling of the 5' RACE reads with MiXCR, one entry per CDR3 protein. This table holds under 140,000 distinct CDR3 sequences, around 12% found once. V was cut by 5 bases and J by 0 bases, with 11 bases left in between. The CDR3 sequence is 15 residues long. Germline CDR1 and CDR2: MNHEY and SVGAGI. This specimen comes from a study of early T cells in non-severe SARS-CoV-2 infection. On the study more broadly: Bulk RNA isolated from unsorted whole blood underwent sequencing; chains were not paired.

This specimen consisted of whole blood, obtained at baseline. V usage is TRBV6-5 and J usage is TRBJ1-3; D is undetermined. This clonotype was obtained from an adult who was a healthcare worker with PCR-confirmed SARS-CoV-2 infection or an uninfected control (not recorded which). CDR3: CASSPRRFSGNTIYF. As DNA, the CDR3 is TGTGCCAGCAGTCCCCGACGGTTCTCTGGAAACACCATATATTTT.